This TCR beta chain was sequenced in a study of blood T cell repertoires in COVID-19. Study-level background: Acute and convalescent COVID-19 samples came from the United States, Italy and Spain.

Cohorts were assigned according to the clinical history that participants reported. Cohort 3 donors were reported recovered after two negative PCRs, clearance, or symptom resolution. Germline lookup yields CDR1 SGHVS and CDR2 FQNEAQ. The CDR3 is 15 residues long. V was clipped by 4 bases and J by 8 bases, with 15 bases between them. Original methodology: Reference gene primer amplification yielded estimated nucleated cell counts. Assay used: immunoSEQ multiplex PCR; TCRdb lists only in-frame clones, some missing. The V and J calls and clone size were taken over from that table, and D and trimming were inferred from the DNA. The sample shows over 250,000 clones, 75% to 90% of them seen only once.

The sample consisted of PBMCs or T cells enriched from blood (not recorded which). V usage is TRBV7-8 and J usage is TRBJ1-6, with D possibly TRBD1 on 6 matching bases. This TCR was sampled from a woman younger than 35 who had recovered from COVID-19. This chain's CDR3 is CASSSQQGRDSPLHF. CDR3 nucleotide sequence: TGTGCCAGCAGCTCGCAACAGGGTCGGGATTCACCCCTCCACTTT.